The next 24 T cell receptor beta chains were all read from a single sample in a study of T cell clones after liver transplantation (dated 2019 in TCRdb). In the paper's terms, the time point label means: pre-transplant. The library was generated by the immunoSEQ multiplex PCR assay. Held by TCRdb, this immuneACCESS table contains in-frame sequences only and omits some clones. Under half of the omission traces to an unresolved V gene where checked; the cause of the rest is unknown. The sample records roughly 100,000 clones, approximately 85% of which are singletons. Jointly, the top ten make up over 0.9% of the sample. Sequenced material: CD4+ T cells from blood, taken before liver transplant. These receptors originate from a human donor who received a liver transplant.

This clone appeared a single time. The V call is TRBV6-4, the J call TRBJ2-1; either TRBD1 or TRBD2 may fit D (5 bases each). The V gene lost 6 bases and the J gene lost 1 base, with 7 bases spanning the gap. Germline values: CDR1 MRHNA, CDR2 SNTAGT. The CDR3 totals 13 residues. The CDR3 reads CASRGDSYNEQFF. The DNA of the CDR3 is TGTGCCAGCAGGGGGGATTCCTACAATGAGCAGTTCTTC.

This chain connects TRBV4-3 to TRBJ1-1; D is ambiguous. This CDR3 comprises 15 residues. Deletions cut 3 bases from V and 1 base from J, with 12 bases between. The V gene's germline CDR1 is LGHNA and CDR2 YSLEER. This CDR3 reads CASSHGGFPNTEAFF. The CDR3 DNA sequence: TGCGCCAGCAGCCATGGAGGGTTCCCGAACACTGAAGCTTTCTTT.

The chain uses TRBV15 and TRBJ1-1; 7 nucleotides align to TRBD1. The CDR3 is 14 amino acids. Per the germline V gene, CDR1 is LNHNV and CDR2 is YYDKDF (reference sequence). Trimming removed 5 bases from V and 1 base from J; junction bases left unmatched: 4. This CDR3 reads CATSRGQWNTEAFF. CDR3 in DNA: TGTGCCACCAGCCGGGGACAGTGGAACACTGAAGCTTTCTTT.

This chain connects TRBV28 to TRBJ1-3; TRBD1 agrees at 9 bases. The germline CDR1 and CDR2 sequences are MDHEN and SYDVKM. The CDR3 contains 13 residues. Germline trimming cut 9 bases from V and 8 bases from J; bases unmatched to any gene: 8. The CDR3 DNA is TGTGCCAGTGCAACCGGGACAGGGCACACCATATATTTT. It is translated as CASATGTGHTIYF.

The gene calls are TRBV27 and TRBJ2-7, with unresolved D. This CDR3 comprises 14 residues. V lost 8 bases to trimming and J lost 2 bases, with 16 bases between them. In germline, CDR1 is MNHEY, CDR2 SMNVEV (reference sequence). CDR3: CASPRRASPYEQYF. The CDR3 DNA is TGTGCCAGCCCTCGACGGGCAAGTCCCTACGAGCAGTACTTC.

The rearrangement uses TRBV5-1 and TRBJ2-1, with TRBD2 identical over 11 bases. CDR3 size: 16 residues. Germline V gives CDR1 SGHRS, CDR2 YFSETQ. The V segment lost 4 bases and the J segment 9 bases; nucleotides outside the gene matches: 12. The CDR3 sequence: CASSLPTSGRNFEQFF. CDR3 DNA: TGCGCCAGCAGCCTCCCCACTAGCGGGAGAAACTTTGAGCAGTTCTTC. The full variable domain, with the rest looked up from reference TRBV5-1 and TRBJ2-1, is KAGVTQTPRYLIKTRGQQVTLSCSPISGHRSVSWYQQTPGQGLQFLFEYFSETQRNKGNFPGRFSGRQFSNSRSEMNVSTLELGDSALYLCASSLPTSGRNFEQFFGPGTRLTVL.

The rearrangement joins TRBV27 to TRBJ1-5; perhaps TRBD1 as D (5 bases). CDR1 is MNHEY, CDR2 SMNVEV, per germline (reference sequence). Trimming shortened V by 5 bases and J by 0 bases, and 20 bases separated the two germline ends. The CDR3 extends over 18 amino acids. The CDR3 nucleotides read TGTGCCAGCAGTCCCGGGACTTCAGGGCGTTATAGCAATCAGCCCCAGCATTTT. Its protein product is CASSPGTSGRYSNQPQHF.

This chain links TRBV13 with TRBJ1-2; D is undetermined. CDR1 and CDR2 (germline): PRHDT, FYEKMQ (reference sequence). The length of the CDR3 is 16 residues. Trimming pared 4 bases from V and 0 bases from J, leaving 15 bases between. The DNA of the CDR3 is TGTGCCAGCAGCTCTTATGGCGTACTACCTAACTATGGCTACACCTTC. This translates into CASSSYGVLPNYGYTF.

By share of the sample, this clone is medium-sized. This chain links TRBV27 with TRBJ2-2; 7 bases agree with TRBD1. This CDR3 has 16 residues. V was pared by 6 bases and J by 2 bases, with 9 bases of the junction left unmatched. Germline V gives CDR1 MNHEY, CDR2 SMNVEV (reference sequence). The CDR3 coding sequence is TGTGCCAGCAGCCAGTCCGGGACAGCAAACACCGGGGAGCTGTTTTTT. Its translation: CASSQSGTANTGELFF.

The rearrangement uses TRBV27 and TRBJ2-2; a weak D match, TRBD2 (5 bases). The CDR3 runs to 19 residues. The germline V gene encodes CDR1 MNHEY and CDR2 SMNVEV (reference sequence). Trimming removed 3 bases from V and 0 bases from J, with 20 bases in between. The CDR3 DNA sequence: TGTGCCAGCAGTTTCCTCCCCCTAACTAGGCGAACGAACACCGGGGAGCTGTTTTTT. Residues: CASSFLPLTRRTNTGELFF.

The chain employs TRBV19 and TRBJ2-5; D is possibly TRBD1 or TRBD2 (6 bases each). The CDR3 contains 14 residues. The V end was cut by 2 bases, the J end by 5 bases, with 12 bases between. CDR1 and CDR2 (germline): LNHDA, SQIVND (reference sequence). The CDR3 spells CASSITGGRETQYF. As DNA, the CDR3 is TGTGCCAGTAGTATAACCGGGGGCAGGGAGACCCAGTACTTC.

This chain joins TRBV5-1 and TRBJ2-7, with unresolved D. Germline lookup yields CDR1 SGHRS and CDR2 YFSETQ. CDR3 length equals 14 residues. V was clipped by 4 bases and J by 2 bases, with 13 bases between them. Here the CDR3 DNA reads TGCGCCAGCAGCCATGGTGGCGGAACCTACGAGCAGTACTTC. As protein: CASSHGGGTYEQYF.

This chain links TRBV11-3 with TRBJ2-3; maybe TRBD2 (5 bases). Trimming shortened V by 0 bases and J by 8 bases, and 9 bases separated the two germline ends. Germline loops: CDR1 SGHNT, CDR2 YENEEA. The CDR3 has 13 residues. CDR3 in amino acids: CASSLDGSGTQYF. The CDR3 DNA reads TGTGCCAGCAGCTTAGATGGGAGCGGTACGCAGTATTTT.

The rearrangement uses TRBV19 and TRBJ2-5; D could derive from TRBD1 or TRBD2 (5 bases each). Deletions cut 4 bases from V and 5 bases from J, with 17 bases between. Germline assignment: CDR1 LNHDA and CDR2 SQIVND (reference sequence). The CDR3 totals 15 residues. In DNA, the CDR3 is TGTGCCAGTAGTACCGGACCCTTGGGGGAGGAGACCCAGTACTTC. This sequence encodes CASSTGPLGEETQYF.

In this sample, this clone turned up once. The chain links TRBV6-1 to TRBJ2-3; D could derive from TRBD1 or TRBD2 (6 bases each). Germline-derived CDR1 and CDR2 are MNHNS and SASEGT. The V and J ends lost 4 bases and 4 bases respectively, with 15 bases between them. The CDR3 has 15 amino acids. The CDR3 sequence is CASSGRGGLSDTQYF. DNA for the CDR3: TGTGCCAGCAGTGGCCGAGGGGGGCTCTCAGATACGCAGTATTTT.

The genes are TRBV7-2 and TRBJ1-6, with TRBD1 as a possible D gene (6 bases). Trimming stripped 5 bases from V and 5 bases from J, with 16 bases between. This CDR3 has 16 amino acids. Germline V gene lookup returns CDR1 SGHTA and CDR2 FQGNSA. The DNA of the CDR3 is TGTGCCAGCAGCATCTACCGGGACACAAATAATTCACCCCTCCACTTT. Translation: CASSIYRDTNNSPLHF.

The J gene is TRBJ2-5, the V gene TRBV30, with a tentative D call TRBD1 (6 bases). CDR3 length equals 13 residues. V gave up 5 bases and J gave up 0 bases, with 10 bases separating them. Germline lookup yields CDR1 GTSNPN and CDR2 SVGIG (reference sequence). The CDR3 DNA reads TGTGCCTGGGGGAAGGGGGACCAAGAGACCCAGTACTTC. Translating gives CAWGKGDQETQYF. Full variable domain (rest looked up from reference TRBV30 and TRBJ2-5): SQTIHQWPATLVQPVGSPLSLECTVEGTSNPNLYWYRQAAGRGLQLLFYSVGIGQISSEVPQNLSASRPQDRQFILSSKKLLLSDSGFYLCAWGKGDQETQYFGPGTRLLVL.

This chain uses TRBV27 with TRBJ2-3, with TRBD2 as a possible D gene (6 bases). The V end was cut by 8 bases, the J end by 3 bases, with 12 bases between. The CDR3 is 13 residues long. From germline, CDR1 is MNHEY and CDR2 SMNVEV (reference sequence). In DNA, the CDR3 is TGTGCCAGCGTGGACTATACTACAGATACGCAGTATTTT. Translated, it gives CASVDYTTDTQYF.

The rearrangement uses TRBV27 and TRBJ2-7; 7 nucleotides agree with TRBD1. Germline V gene data show CDR1 as MNHEY and CDR2 as SMNVEV (reference sequence). V trimming: 5 bases; J trimming: 2 bases; junction bases outside the gene matches: 12. The CDR3 loop spans 16 amino acids. The CDR3 here is CASSPEPGTATYEQYF. The DNA of the CDR3 is TGTGCCAGCAGTCCTGAGCCGGGGACAGCGACCTACGAGCAGTACTTC.

V usage is TRBV4-1 and J usage is TRBJ1-2, with a weak D call TRBD1 (6 bases). V was shortened by 1 base and J by 7 bases, with 16 bases between the two germline ends. The CDR3 consists of 15 residues. Germline assignment: CDR1 MGHRA and CDR2 YSYEKL. CDR3 in DNA: TGCGCCAGCAGCCAAGGTTGGGGGGCAGGGTCTGGCTACACCTTC. This codes for CASSQGWGAGSGYTF.

This chain connects TRBV13 to TRBJ2-3, with 13 bases fitting TRBD2. V lost 4 bases, J lost 1 base, and 5 bases stayed unmatched. This CDR3 has 17 amino acids. CDR1 PRHDT and CDR2 FYEKMQ come from the germline V gene (reference sequence). CDR3 bases: TGTGCCAGCAGCTCACGACTAGCGGGGGGTCGCACAGATACGCAGTATTTT. Translated, it gives CASSSRLAGGRTDTQYF.

The chain has TRBV6-5 and TRBJ1-3; D unresolved. This CDR3 is built from 14 residues. The V end was cut by 5 bases, the J end by 3 bases, with 11 bases between. Germline lookup yields CDR1 MNHEY and CDR2 SVGAGI. CDR3 sequence: CASSLRTDGNTIYF. The DNA for the CDR3 is TGTGCCAGCAGTCTAAGGACGGATGGAAACACCATATATTTT.

This clone was seen a single time. V and J are TRBV4-1 and TRBJ1-6, with 9 bases lining up with TRBD1. The V gene end was trimmed by 0 bases and the J gene end by 8 bases; junction bases not matched to a gene: 11. The CDR3 loop spans 18 amino acids. Germline lookup yields CDR1 MGHRA and CDR2 YSYEKL. The CDR3 protein is CASSQDTQGARQYSPLHF. The CDR3 coding sequence is TGCGCCAGCAGCCAAGATACACAGGGGGCGCGGCAGTATTCACCCCTCCACTTT.

This chain links TRBV28 with TRBJ2-7; TRBD1 matches 8 bases. The ends lost 1 base at V and 2 bases at J; junction bases unmatched: 7. The V gene's germline CDR1 is MDHEN and CDR2 SYDVKM. CDR3 length: 16 amino acids. The CDR3 here is CASSLLGQVVPYEQYF. In DNA form, the CDR3 reads TGTGCCAGCAGTTTATTGGGACAGGTTGTTCCCTACGAGCAGTACTTC.